The 15 T cell receptor beta chains below come from one sample, sequenced in a study of CD8+ T cells in alopecia areata. Once RNA had been extracted, it was reverse transcribed into cDNA to act as the sequencing template. The method was immunoSEQ multiplex PCR; TCRdb's version includes in-frame clones alone and lacks a portion of them. This sample yields more than 90,000 clones, of which roughly 66% are seen a single time; 2.8% belongs to the top ten. Source material: CD4+ T cells sorted from blood. These TCRs come from a human donor in good health.

CDR3 nucleotide sequence: TGTGCCTGGAGTGTACTTAGTGGAAACACCATATATTTT. This sequence encodes CAWSVLSGNTIYF. This rearrangement joins TRBV30 to TRBJ1-3; the D is unclear. This CDR3 region has 13 residues. V was pared by 0 bases and J by 3 bases, with 6 bases between. The germline V gene has CDR1 GTSNPN and CDR2 SVGIG (reference sequence).

This clone has just a few counts. Here the CDR3 reads CSVEQTVQYF. The CDR3 DNA sequence: TGCAGCGTTGAACAGACCGTCCAGTACTTC. This chain connects TRBV29-1 to TRBJ2-7, with no clear D. V lost 2 bases, J lost 10 bases, and 9 bases lay in between. This CDR3 spans 10 amino acids. Germline CDR1 SQVTM, CDR2 ANQGSEA.

This clone was seen a handful of times. This chain uses TRBV7-9 with TRBJ2-2; 9 nucleotides agree with TRBD1. The V segment lost 6 bases and the J segment 0 bases; nucleotides outside the gene matches: 2. CDR3 length equals 15 residues. Germline values: CDR1 SEHNR, CDR2 FQNEAQ (reference sequence). The CDR3 nucleotides read TGTGCCAGCAGGGGACAGGGCGCGAACACCGGGGAGCTGTTTTTT. Amino acids: CASRGQGANTGELFF.

This clone has more than one count but fewer than ten. The V call is TRBV29-1, the J call TRBJ1-1; D not resolved. CDR3 length: 10 residues. Deletions cut 7 bases from V and 8 bases from J, with 11 bases between. CDR1 and CDR2 from the germline V gene are SQVTM and ANQGSEA. CDR3 sequence: CSARTAEAFF. In DNA, the CDR3 is TGCAGCGCCCGGACGGCCGAAGCTTTCTTT.

The genes are TRBV10-2 and TRBJ1-1; 7 nucleotides agree with TRBD1. Germline V lookup: CDR1 WSHSY, CDR2 SAAADI. Losses at the gene ends were 7 bases for V and 5 bases for J; bases not matched to a gene: 7. The length of the CDR3 is 13 residues. This CDR3 is CASTIKQGTEAFF. CDR3 in DNA: TGCGCCAGCACAATAAAACAGGGGACTGAAGCTTTCTTT.

This sequence joins TRBV29-1 and TRBJ2-3; TRBD2 aligns across 11 bases. Per germline, CDR1 SQVTM and CDR2 ANQGSEA. This CDR3 spans 15 amino acids. V dropped 4 bases and J dropped 1; count of bases not matched to a gene: 4. The CDR3 sequence is CSVASGGYGTDTQYF. In DNA form, the CDR3 reads TGCAGCGTTGCTAGCGGGGGGTATGGCACAGATACGCAGTATTTT.

V and J are TRBV7-3 and TRBJ2-1; D is unresolved. Between the trimmed V and J ends, which lost 8 bases and 15 bases, there was a span of 8 bases. CDR1 is SGHTA and CDR2 is FQGTGA in the germline V gene. The CDR3 totals 8 residues. The CDR3 is CASEGVFF. CDR3 bases: TGTGCCAGCGAAGGCGTGTTCTTC. The complete variable domain, with remaining parts taken from reference TRBV7-3 and TRBJ2-1, reads GAGVSQTPSNKVTEKGKYVELRCDPISGHTALYWYRQSLGQGPEFLIYFQGTGAADDSGLPNDRFFAVRPEGSVSTLKIQRTERGDSAVYLCASEGVFFGPGTRLTVL.

V gene TRBV30 combines with J gene TRBJ1-5, with TRBD1 matching 8 bases. The CDR3 contains 14 residues. Germline-derived CDR1 and CDR2 are GTSNPN and SVGIG (reference sequence). The V and J ends lost 2 bases and 3 bases, in that order; junction bases with no gene match: 3. The CDR3 coding sequence is TGTGCCTGGAGTTTGGACAGGGTCAATCAGCCCCAGCATTTT. It is translated as CAWSLDRVNQPQHF.

This clone was counted a few times. The V call is TRBV20-1, the J call TRBJ1-2; no clear D. The V gene lost 8 bases and the J gene lost 4 bases, with 11 bases spanning the gap. This CDR3 spans 11 amino acids. Germline V gene sequence: CDR1 DFQATT, CDR2 SNEGSKA (reference sequence). The CDR3 region has the DNA TGCAGTCCCCAGGCGGGCTATGGCTACACCTTC. Residues: CSPQAGYGYTF.

This clone has only a few counts. The rearrangement joins TRBV5-5 to TRBJ2-6; unclear D gene. V was cut by 0 bases and J by 0 bases, with 13 bases left in between. The CDR3 extends over 18 amino acids. CDR1 SGHKS and CDR2 YYEKEE come from the germline V gene (reference sequence). The CDR3 region has the DNA TGTGCCAGCAGCTTGGTTCGGGCGGAATACTCTGGGGCCAACGTCCTGACTTTC. It specifies CASSLVRAEYSGANVLTF.

The chain joins TRBV11-3 to TRBJ2-7; perhaps TRBD2 as D (6 bases). The V and J ends lost 1 base and 2 bases respectively, with 9 bases between them. CDR3 length: 14 amino acids. CDR1 is SGHNT, CDR2 YENEEA, per germline. The CDR3 region has the DNA TGTGCCAGCAGCTTAGGAGGAGGGCCCTACGAGCAGTACTTC. Translation gives CASSLGGGPYEQYF.

V gene TRBV19 combines with J gene TRBJ2-2; a weak D match, TRBD2 (6 bases). Germline V CDR1 and CDR2: LNHDA, SQIVND (reference sequence). The CDR3 contains 14 residues. Trimming removed 5 bases from V and 1 base from J, with 8 bases in between. CDR3 DNA: TGTGCCAGTAGTTTCGGGGGGAACACCGGGGAGCTGTTTTTT. The encoded protein is CASSFGGNTGELFF.

V gene TRBV7-2 combines with J gene TRBJ2-5, with D tentatively TRBD1 (6 bases). The length of the CDR3 is 13 residues. V was shortened by 5 bases and J by 1 base, with 8 bases between the two germline ends. CDR1 is SGHTA and CDR2 is FQGNSA in the germline V gene. The CDR3 spells CASSRTAQETQYF. In DNA form, the CDR3 reads TGTGCCAGCAGCAGGACAGCCCAAGAGACCCAGTACTTC.

This chain uses TRBV25-1 with TRBJ1-2; D is uncertain. The CDR3 sequence is 15 residues long. Germline CDR1 is MGHDK and CDR2 is SYGVNS. Trimming shortened V by 3 bases and J by 5 bases, and 16 bases separated the two germline ends. The DNA of the CDR3 is TGTGCCAGCAGTGACGGCGGAATAGTACTTTATGGCTACACCTTC. This translates into CASSDGGIVLYGYTF.

The chain couples TRBV10-2 to TRBJ2-7, with no clear D. V was trimmed by 3 bases and J by 1 base, leaving 13 bases between them. CDR3 length: 15 residues. CDR1 is WSHSY, CDR2 SAAADI, per germline. The CDR3 region is CASSDRAAPSYEQYF. The DNA for the CDR3 is TGCGCCAGCAGTGATAGGGCGGCACCTTCCTACGAGCAGTACTTC.